This TCR beta chain emerged from a study of T cell responses to AZD1222 COVID-19 vaccine. Overall study results and limits: Repertoire samples came only from after the peak T cell response. Clonal diversity may have been underestimated in mostly white British donors.

This clone was seen a single time. Its specificity is unknown. The CDR3 totals 15 residues. Germline-derived CDR1 and CDR2 are SGHRS and YFSETQ. Trimming pared 2 bases from V and 6 bases from J, leaving 17 bases between. Samples with a second dose at about 4 or about 12 weeks were pooled together. Some clones are missing from TCRdb's copy, which holds only in-frame ones; the method was immunoSEQ multiplex PCR. Of 95,000 to 150,000 clones detected, 93% appear once; the ten largest clones hold 5%. The sample in question was peripheral blood, obtained 28 days after the second AZD1222 dose. The chain joins TRBV5-1 to TRBJ1-1; D possibly corresponds to TRBD1 (5 bases). The origin of this receptor is an adult who received the AZD1222 COVID-19 vaccine. The CDR3 loop reads CASSLVPGKGAEAFF. CDR3 coding DNA: TGCGCCAGCAGCTTAGTCCCAGGGAAGGGCGCTGAAGCTTTCTTT. Full variable domain (missing parts from reference TRBV5-1 and TRBJ1-1): KAGVTQTPRYLIKTRGQQVTLSCSPISGHRSVSWYQQTPGQGLQFLFEYFSETQRNKGNFPGRFSGRQFSNSRSEMNVSTLELGDSALYLCASSLVPGKGAEAFFGQGTRLTVV.